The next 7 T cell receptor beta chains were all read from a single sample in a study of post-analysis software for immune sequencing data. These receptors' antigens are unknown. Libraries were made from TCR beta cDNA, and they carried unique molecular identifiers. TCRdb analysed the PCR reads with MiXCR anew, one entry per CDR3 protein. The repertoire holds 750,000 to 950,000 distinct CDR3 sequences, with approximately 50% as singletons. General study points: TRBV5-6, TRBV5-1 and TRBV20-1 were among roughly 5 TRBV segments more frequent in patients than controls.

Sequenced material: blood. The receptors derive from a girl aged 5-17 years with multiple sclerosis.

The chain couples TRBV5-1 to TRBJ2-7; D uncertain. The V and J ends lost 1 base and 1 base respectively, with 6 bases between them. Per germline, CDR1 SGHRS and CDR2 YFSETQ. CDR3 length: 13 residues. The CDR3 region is CASSLLQSYEQYF. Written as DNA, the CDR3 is TGCGCCAGCAGCTTGTTGCAGTCCTACGAGCAGTACTTC.

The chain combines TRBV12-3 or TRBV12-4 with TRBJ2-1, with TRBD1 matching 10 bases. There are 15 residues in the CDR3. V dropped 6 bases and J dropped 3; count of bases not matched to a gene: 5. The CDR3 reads CASRIGTGVYNEQFF. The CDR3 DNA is TGTGCCAGCAGGATCGGGACAGGGGTCTACAATGAGCAGTTCTTC.

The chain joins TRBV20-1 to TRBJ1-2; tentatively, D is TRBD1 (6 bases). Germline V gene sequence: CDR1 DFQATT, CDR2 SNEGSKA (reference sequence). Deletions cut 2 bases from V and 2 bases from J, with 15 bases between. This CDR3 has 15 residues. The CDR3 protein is CSARKPTGANYGYTF. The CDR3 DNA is TGCAGTGCTAGAAAACCGACAGGAGCAAACTATGGCTACACCTTC.

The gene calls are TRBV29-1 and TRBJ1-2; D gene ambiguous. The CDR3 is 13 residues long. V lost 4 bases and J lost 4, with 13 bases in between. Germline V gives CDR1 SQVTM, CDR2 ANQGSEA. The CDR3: CSVASVLRYGYTF. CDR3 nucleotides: TGCAGCGTTGCTTCCGTACTCCGCTATGGCTACACCTTC. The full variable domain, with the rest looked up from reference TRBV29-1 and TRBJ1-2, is SAVISQKPSRDICQRGTSLTIQCQVDSQVTMMFWYRQQPGQSLTLIATANQGSEATYESGFVIDKFPISRPNLTFSTLTVSNMSPEDSSIYLCSVASVLRYGYTFGSGTRLTVV.

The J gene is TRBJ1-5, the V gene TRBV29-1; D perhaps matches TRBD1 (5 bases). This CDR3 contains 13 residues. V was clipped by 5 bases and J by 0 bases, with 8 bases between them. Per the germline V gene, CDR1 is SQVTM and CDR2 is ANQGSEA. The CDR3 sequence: CSVQGNSNQPQHF. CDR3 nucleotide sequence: TGCAGCGTTCAGGGAAATAGCAATCAGCCCCAGCATTTT.

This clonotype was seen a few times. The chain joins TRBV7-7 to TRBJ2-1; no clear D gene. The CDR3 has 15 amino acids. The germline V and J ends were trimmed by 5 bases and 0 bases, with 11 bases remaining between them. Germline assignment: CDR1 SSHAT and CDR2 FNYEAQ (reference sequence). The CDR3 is CASSTHPSSYNEQFF. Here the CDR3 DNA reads TGTGCCAGCAGCACCCATCCTAGCTCCTACAATGAGCAGTTCTTC.

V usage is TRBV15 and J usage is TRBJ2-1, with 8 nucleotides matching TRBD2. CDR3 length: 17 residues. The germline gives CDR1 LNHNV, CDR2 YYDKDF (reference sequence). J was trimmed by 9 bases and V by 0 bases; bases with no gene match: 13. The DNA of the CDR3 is TGTGCCACCAGCAGAGAAAGCGGTGTGGGGACTAGGGGTGAGCAGTTCTTC. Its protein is CATSRESGVGTRGEQFF.